This T cell receptor beta chain was recovered during a study of monozygotic twins with inflammatory bowel disease. General study points: Among twins, concordant and discordant pairs did not differ in repertoire similarity, possibly from limited power.

The germline V gene has CDR1 SGHRS and CDR2 YFSETQ. The CDR3 loop spans 15 amino acids. As concerns this clonotype: The antigen is not known.

TCRdb derives one entry per CDR3 protein from the 5' RACE reads, leaving out DNA. The sample table includes around 400,000 distinct CDR3 sequences. The receptor was isolated from a human donor with ulcerative colitis or Crohn's disease, or a healthy co-twin of an affected twin (not recorded which). The sample consisted of blood. This chain uses TRBV5-1 with TRBJ1-2; TCRdb outputs TRBD1, but without DNA this stays unchecked. The CDR3 protein is CASSVGGTANYGYTF.